The subject of this entry is one TCR beta chain. The record originates from a study of PD-L1 blockade in urothelial cancer. Disease in patients was locally advanced or metastatic urothelial carcinoma. Trimming took 4 bases from V and 10 from J, leaving 17 bases between them. Germline assignment: CDR1 SNHLY and CDR2 FYNNEI. The CDR3 sequence is 14 residues long. Some clones are missing from TCRdb's copy, which holds only in-frame ones; the method was immunoSEQ multiplex PCR. The sample lists about 83,000 clones; about nine tenths were seen once. The gene calls are TRBV2 and TRBJ1-5, with a weak D call TRBD1 (6 bases). The source was PBMCs, collected around atezolizumab (anti-PD-L1) treatment. The receptor comes from a woman between 65 and 79 years old with urothelial cancer. The CDR3 here is CASSGRAGAIPQHF. CDR3 sequence (DNA): TGTGCCAGCAGTGGGCGGGCAGGGGCGATTCCCCAGCATTTT.